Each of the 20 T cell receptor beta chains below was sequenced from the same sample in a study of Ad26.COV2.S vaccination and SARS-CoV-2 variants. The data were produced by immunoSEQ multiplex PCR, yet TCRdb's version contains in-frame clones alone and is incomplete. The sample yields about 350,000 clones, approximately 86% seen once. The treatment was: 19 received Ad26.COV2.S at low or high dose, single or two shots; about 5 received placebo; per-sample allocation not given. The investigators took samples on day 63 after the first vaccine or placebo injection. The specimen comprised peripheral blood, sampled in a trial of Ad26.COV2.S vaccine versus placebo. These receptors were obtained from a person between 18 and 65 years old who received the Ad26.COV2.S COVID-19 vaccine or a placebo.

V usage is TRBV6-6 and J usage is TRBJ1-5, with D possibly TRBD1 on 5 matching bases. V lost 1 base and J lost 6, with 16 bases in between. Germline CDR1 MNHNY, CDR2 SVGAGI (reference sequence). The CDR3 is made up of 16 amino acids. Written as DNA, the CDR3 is TGTGCCAGCAGTTACTATTGGGAGGGGTCTGGTCAGCCCCAGCATTTT. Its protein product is CASSYYWEGSGQPQHF.

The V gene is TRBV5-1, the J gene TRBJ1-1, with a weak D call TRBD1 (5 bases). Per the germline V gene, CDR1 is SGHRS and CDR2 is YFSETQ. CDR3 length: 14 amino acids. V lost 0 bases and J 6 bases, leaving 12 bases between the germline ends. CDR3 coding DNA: TGCGCCAGCAGCTTGGCCGGGACGCCGTCTGAAGCTTTCTTT. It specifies CASSLAGTPSEAFF.

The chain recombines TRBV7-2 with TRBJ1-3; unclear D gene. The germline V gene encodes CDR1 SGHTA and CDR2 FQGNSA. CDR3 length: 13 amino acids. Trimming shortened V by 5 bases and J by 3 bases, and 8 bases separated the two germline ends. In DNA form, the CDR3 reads TGTGCCAGCAGCACGAGTAGTGGAAACACCATATATTTT. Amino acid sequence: CASSTSSGNTIYF.

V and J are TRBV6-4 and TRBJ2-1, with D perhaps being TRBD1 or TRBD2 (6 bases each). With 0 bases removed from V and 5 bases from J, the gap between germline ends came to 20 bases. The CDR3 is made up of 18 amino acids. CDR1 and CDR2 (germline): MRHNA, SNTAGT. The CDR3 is CASSDSWRGEKDHNEQFF. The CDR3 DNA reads TGTGCCAGCAGTGACTCGTGGAGGGGGGAGAAGGACCACAATGAGCAGTTCTTC.

CDR3 protein: CASSVNSGHNEQFF. CDR3 nucleotides: TGTGCCAGCAGCGTAAATAGCGGCCACAATGAGCAGTTCTTC. V gene TRBV9 combines with J gene TRBJ2-1; D possibly corresponds to TRBD2 (6 bases). This CDR3 is built from 14 residues. Germline V gives CDR1 SGDLS, CDR2 YYNGEE. Trimming pared 1 base from V and 5 bases from J, leaving 10 bases between.

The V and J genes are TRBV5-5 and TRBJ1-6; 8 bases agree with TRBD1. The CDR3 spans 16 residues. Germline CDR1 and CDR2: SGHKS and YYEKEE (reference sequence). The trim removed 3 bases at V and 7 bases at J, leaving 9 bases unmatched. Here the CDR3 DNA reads TGTGCCAGCAGCTCTCCGACAGGACAGGGCAATTCACCCCTCCACTTT. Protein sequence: CASSSPTGQGNSPLHF.

CDR3 protein: CASSQSQGAEIYGYTF. In DNA form, the CDR3 reads TGTGCCAGCAGCCAGTCACAGGGGGCAGAGATTTATGGCTACACCTTC. The chain has TRBV4-2 and TRBJ1-2, with TRBD1 identical over 9 bases. The CDR3 contains 16 residues. The germline CDR1 and CDR2 sequences are LGHNA and YNFKEQ. Trimming took 3 bases from V and 5 from J; bases not matched to a gene: 10.

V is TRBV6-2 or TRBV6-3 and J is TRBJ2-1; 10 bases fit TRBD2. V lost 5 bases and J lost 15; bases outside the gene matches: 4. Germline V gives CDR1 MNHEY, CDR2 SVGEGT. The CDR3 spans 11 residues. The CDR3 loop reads CASSLGTSAFF. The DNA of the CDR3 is TGTGCCAGCAGTCTAGGGACTAGCGCGTTCTTC.

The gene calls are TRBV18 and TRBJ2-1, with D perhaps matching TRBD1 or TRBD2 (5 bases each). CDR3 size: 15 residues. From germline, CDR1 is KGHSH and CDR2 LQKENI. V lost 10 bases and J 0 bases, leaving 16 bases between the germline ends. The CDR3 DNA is TGTGCCACCCAAGGGACGGCACTCTCCTACAATGAGCAGTTCTTC. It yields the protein CATQGTALSYNEQFF.

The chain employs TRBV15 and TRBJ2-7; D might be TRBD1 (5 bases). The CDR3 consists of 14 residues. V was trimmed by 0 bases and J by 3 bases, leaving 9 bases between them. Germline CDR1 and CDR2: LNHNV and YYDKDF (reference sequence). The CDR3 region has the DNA TGTGCCACCAGCAGAGACGCAGGGATCTACGAGCAGTACTTC. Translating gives CATSRDAGIYEQYF.

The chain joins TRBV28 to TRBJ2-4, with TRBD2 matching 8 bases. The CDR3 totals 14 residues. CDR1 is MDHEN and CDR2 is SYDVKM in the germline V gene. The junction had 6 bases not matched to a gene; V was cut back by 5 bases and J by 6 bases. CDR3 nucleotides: TGTGCCAGCAGTCCCTTAGCGGGACTAAACATTCAGTACTTC. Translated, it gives CASSPLAGLNIQYF. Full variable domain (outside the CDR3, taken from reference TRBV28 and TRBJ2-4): DVKVTQSSRYLVKRTGEKVFLECVQDMDHENMFWYRQDPGLGLRLIYFSYDVKMKEKGDIPEGYSVSREKKERFSLILESASTNQTSMYLCASSPLAGLNIQYFGAGTRLSVL.

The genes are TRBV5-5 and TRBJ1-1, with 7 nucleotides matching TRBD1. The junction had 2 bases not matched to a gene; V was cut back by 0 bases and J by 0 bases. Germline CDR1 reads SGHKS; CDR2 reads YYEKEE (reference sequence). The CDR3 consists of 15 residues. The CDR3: CASSLGTGLNTEAFF. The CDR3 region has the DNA TGTGCCAGCAGCTTGGGGACAGGCCTGAACACTGAAGCTTTCTTT.

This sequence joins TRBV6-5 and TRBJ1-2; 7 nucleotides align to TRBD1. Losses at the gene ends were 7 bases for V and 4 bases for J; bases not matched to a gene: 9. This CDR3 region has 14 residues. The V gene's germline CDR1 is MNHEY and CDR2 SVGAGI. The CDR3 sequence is CASTKPGQLYGYTF. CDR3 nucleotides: TGTGCCAGCACTAAACCGGGACAGCTCTATGGCTACACCTTC.

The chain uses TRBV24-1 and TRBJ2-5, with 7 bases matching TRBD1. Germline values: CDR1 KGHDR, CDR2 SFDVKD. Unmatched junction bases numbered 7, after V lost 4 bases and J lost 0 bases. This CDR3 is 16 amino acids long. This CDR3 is CATSDPGTVYQETQYF. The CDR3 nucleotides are TGTGCCACCAGTGACCCCGGGACAGTCTACCAAGAGACCCAGTACTTC.

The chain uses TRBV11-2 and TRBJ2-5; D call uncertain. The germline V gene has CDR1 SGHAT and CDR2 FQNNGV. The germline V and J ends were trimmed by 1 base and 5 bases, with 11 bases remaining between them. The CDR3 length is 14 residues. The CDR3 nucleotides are TGTGCCAGCAGCTTAGCTTTGGGATTGGAGACCCAGTACTTC. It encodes CASSLALGLETQYF.

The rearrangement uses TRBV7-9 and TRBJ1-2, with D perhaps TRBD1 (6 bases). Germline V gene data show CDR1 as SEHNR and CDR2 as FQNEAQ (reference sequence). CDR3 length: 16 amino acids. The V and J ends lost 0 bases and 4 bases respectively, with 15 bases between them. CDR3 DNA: TGTGCCAGCAGCTTAGCGGGGGTGGACAGAGTCTATGGCTACACCTTC. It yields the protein CASSLAGVDRVYGYTF.

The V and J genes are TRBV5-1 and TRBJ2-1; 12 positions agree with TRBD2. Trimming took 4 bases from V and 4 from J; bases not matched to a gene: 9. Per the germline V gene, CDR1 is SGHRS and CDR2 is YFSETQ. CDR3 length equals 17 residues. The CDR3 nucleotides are TGCGCCAGCAGCCGCGGACTAGCGGGACCTCCTTACAATGAGCAGTTCTTC. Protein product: CASSRGLAGPPYNEQFF.

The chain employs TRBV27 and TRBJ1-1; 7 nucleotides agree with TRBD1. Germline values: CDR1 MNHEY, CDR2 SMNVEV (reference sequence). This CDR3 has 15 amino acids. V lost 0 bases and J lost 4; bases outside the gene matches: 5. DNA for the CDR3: TGTGCCAGCAGTTTATCGGAACAGGGGTTCACTGAAGCTTTCTTT. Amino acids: CASSLSEQGFTEAFF.

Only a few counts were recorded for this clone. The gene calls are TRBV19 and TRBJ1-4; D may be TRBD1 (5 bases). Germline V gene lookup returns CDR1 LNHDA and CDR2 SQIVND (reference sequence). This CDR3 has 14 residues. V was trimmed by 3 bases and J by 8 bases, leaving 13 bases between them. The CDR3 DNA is TGTGCCAGTAGTATTCAGAGGGCAGGGGAAAAACTGTTTTTT. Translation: CASSIQRAGEKLFF.

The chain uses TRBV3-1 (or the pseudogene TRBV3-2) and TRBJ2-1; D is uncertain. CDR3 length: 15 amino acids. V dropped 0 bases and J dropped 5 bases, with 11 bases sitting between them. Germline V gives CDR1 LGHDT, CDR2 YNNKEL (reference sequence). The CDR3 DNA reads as TGTGCCAGCAGCCAAGATTTCCGATGGGACAATGAGCAGTTCTTC. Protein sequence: CASSQDFRWDNEQFF.